This section outlines one TCR beta chain sequence together with its context. Measured with immunoSEQ multiplex PCR; TCRdb has only the in-frame clones, and not every one. The table records about 34,000 clones, 93% of them present only once. This sample was taken from a study of control samples from healthy donors and cancer patients. V was cut by 1 base and J by 7 bases, with 17 bases left in between. The CDR3 is made up of 16 amino acids. Looked up from germline, CDR1 is SGHDN and CDR2 is FVKESK. The TCR was taken from a man between 40 and 49 years old with colorectal cancer. Sequencing input: PBMCs. The gene calls are TRBV14 and TRBJ1-3; D ambiguous. This CDR3 is CASSQGGISTKNTIYF. The CDR3 DNA reads TGTGCCAGCAGCCAAGGCGGGATCTCCACAAAGAACACCATATATTTT.